A single sample is the source of the 4 T cell receptor beta chains below, sequenced in a study of blood T cell repertoires in COVID-19. The repertoire was sequenced with immunoSEQ multiplex PCR; TCRdb's copy has only in-frame clones and lacks some. The sample has over 90,000 clones; around 90% are singletons. The sequenced sample was peripheral blood. These receptors came from a man aged 45-60 years with active COVID-19.

The chain has TRBV5-6 and TRBJ2-7, with TRBD1 identical over 8 bases. Germline lookup yields CDR1 SGHDT and CDR2 YYEEEE. The CDR3 is 13 residues long. Trimming cost V 7 bases and J 2 bases; bases outside gene matches: 5. The CDR3 spells CASLEQGAYEQYF. DNA for the CDR3: TGTGCCAGCTTGGAACAGGGGGCCTACGAGCAGTACTTC.

The rearrangement uses TRBV2 and TRBJ2-7; TRBD2 might be the D (7 bases). Between the trimmed V and J ends, which lost 2 bases and 7 bases, there was a span of 12 bases. Germline V gene lookup returns CDR1 SNHLY and CDR2 FYNNEI. The CDR3 extends over 13 amino acids. CDR3 amino acids: CASSERGAGEQYF. Here the CDR3 DNA reads TGTGCCAGCAGTGAACGGGGGGCGGGTGAGCAGTACTTC.

This clone was recorded a few times. The chain carries TRBV5-5 and TRBJ2-2, with no clear D. Germline V CDR1 and CDR2: SGHKS, YYEKEE (reference sequence). V was shortened by 2 bases and J by 0 bases, with 8 bases between the two germline ends. The CDR3 extends over 15 amino acids. The CDR3 coding sequence is TGTGCCAGCAGCTTATACAGATCGAACACCGGGGAGCTGTTTTTT. This codes for CASSLYRSNTGELFF.

V is TRBV6-5 and J is TRBJ1-2, with 7 bases fitting TRBD1. Germline CDR1 MNHEY, CDR2 SVGAGI. Losses at the gene ends were 2 bases for V and 7 bases for J; bases not matched to a gene: 7. The CDR3 spans 14 residues. This CDR3 reads CASSYMRGQGGYTF. The CDR3 bases are TGTGCCAGCAGTTACATGAGGGGGCAAGGTGGCTACACCTTC.